The 9 T cell receptor beta chains below come from one sample, sequenced in a study of T-cell memory formation after mild COVID-19. Each CDR3 protein gets one entry after TCRdb re-called the 5' RACE reads with MiXCR. The sample shows about 470,000 distinct CDR3 sequences, 25% of them seen only once. The sequenced sample was PBMCs or a T cell subset sorted from them (not recorded which). These receptors came from an adult woman who had mild COVID-19 (a few samples of this study predate the infection). Cell type and time point are not known.

This rearrangement joins TRBV2 to TRBJ1-5, with D uncertain. The CDR3 spans 13 residues. The ends were cut back, 8 bases at V and 3 bases at J, with 11 bases in the middle. From germline, CDR1 is SNHLY and CDR2 FYNNEI. Here the CDR3 reads CASAGHSNQPQHF. CDR3 nucleotide sequence: TGTGCCAGCGCCGGGCATTCCAATCAGCCCCAGCATTTT. Complete variable domain (other parts from reference TRBV2 and TRBJ1-5): EPEVTQTPSHQVTQMGQEVILRCVPISNHLYFYWYRQILGQKVEFLVSFYNNEISEKSEIFDDQFSVERPDGSNFTLKIRSTKLEDSAMYFCASAGHSNQPQHFGDGTRLSIL.

V gene TRBV5-6 combines with J gene TRBJ1-5; the D gene is possibly TRBD1 (5 bases). The CDR3 is 17 amino acids. The germline V gene encodes CDR1 SGHDT and CDR2 YYEEEE. V was cut by 6 bases and J by 6 bases, with 25 bases left in between. CDR3 loop: CASTLSGTPRKIQPQHF. CDR3 coding DNA: TGTGCCAGCACCCTATCAGGGACCCCTCGCAAGATTCAGCCCCAGCATTTT.

This chain joins TRBV4-3 and TRBJ2-3, with 11 bases that match TRBD2. Per germline, CDR1 LGHNA and CDR2 YSLEER. This CDR3 spans 17 amino acids. V lost 0 bases to trimming and J lost 4 bases; unmatched junction nucleotides: 6. In DNA, the CDR3 is TGCGCCAGCAGCCAAGAGTCTAGCGGGAGGTTAGCAGATACGCAGTATTTT. Translating gives CASSQESSGRLADTQYF.

This rearrangement joins TRBV12-3 or TRBV12-4 to TRBJ1-6; D not certain. The CDR3 is 13 amino acids. Trimming shortened V by 6 bases and J by 3 bases, and 6 bases separated the two germline ends. For the CDR3, the DNA is TGTGCCAGCAGGCAGCTCTATAATTCACCCCTCCACTTT. Protein product: CASRQLYNSPLHF.

The genes are TRBV12-3 or TRBV12-4 and TRBJ1-3; D may be TRBD1 (6 bases). V dropped 7 bases and J dropped 3 bases, with 19 bases sitting between them. The CDR3 has 16 amino acids. CDR3 DNA: TGTGCCAGCATACGGGGGGGCGAAACGTTTGGAAACACCATATATTTT. It encodes CASIRGGETFGNTIYF.

CDR3 bases: TGTGCCAGCAGCTCCCGGGCCCTCCGGGAGACCCAGTACTTC. As protein: CASSSRALRETQYF. The J gene is TRBJ2-5, the V gene TRBV7-2; D is unresolved. Germline assignment: CDR1 SGHTA and CDR2 FQGNSA. The V and J ends lost 4 bases and 5 bases respectively, with 14 bases between them. The CDR3 runs 14 residues.

This clonotype was counted a few times. The chain joins TRBV6-2 or TRBV6-3 to TRBJ2-7; no clear D. Per germline, CDR1 MNHEY and CDR2 SVGEGT. The CDR3 consists of 15 residues. V lost 3 bases and J 2 bases, leaving 14 bases between the germline ends. The CDR3 spells CASSYLDPRTYEQYF. In DNA form, the CDR3 reads TGTGCCAGCAGTTATCTGGACCCCAGAACCTACGAGCAGTACTTC.

This clonotype was detected only a few times. The V and J genes are TRBV20-1 and TRBJ2-7; TRBD1 matches at 7 bases. The V segment lost 1 base and the J segment 4 bases; nucleotides outside the gene matches: 7. The germline V gene encodes CDR1 DFQATT and CDR2 SNEGSKA (reference sequence). This CDR3 spans 14 amino acids. The CDR3 sequence is CSARAWGRGYEQYF. Written as DNA, the CDR3 is TGCAGTGCTAGAGCCTGGGGCAGGGGGTACGAGCAGTACTTC.

This clonotype has only a few counts. This chain connects TRBV7-9 to TRBJ1-5, with D perhaps matching TRBD1 (6 bases). V was pared by 2 bases and J by 4 bases, with 12 bases between. The CDR3 extends over 15 amino acids. The germline V gene encodes CDR1 SEHNR and CDR2 FQNEAQ (reference sequence). The CDR3 DNA reads as TGTGCCAGCAGCTTAACGGCAGGGGAAAATCAGCCCCAGCATTTT. It codes for CASSLTAGENQPQHF.